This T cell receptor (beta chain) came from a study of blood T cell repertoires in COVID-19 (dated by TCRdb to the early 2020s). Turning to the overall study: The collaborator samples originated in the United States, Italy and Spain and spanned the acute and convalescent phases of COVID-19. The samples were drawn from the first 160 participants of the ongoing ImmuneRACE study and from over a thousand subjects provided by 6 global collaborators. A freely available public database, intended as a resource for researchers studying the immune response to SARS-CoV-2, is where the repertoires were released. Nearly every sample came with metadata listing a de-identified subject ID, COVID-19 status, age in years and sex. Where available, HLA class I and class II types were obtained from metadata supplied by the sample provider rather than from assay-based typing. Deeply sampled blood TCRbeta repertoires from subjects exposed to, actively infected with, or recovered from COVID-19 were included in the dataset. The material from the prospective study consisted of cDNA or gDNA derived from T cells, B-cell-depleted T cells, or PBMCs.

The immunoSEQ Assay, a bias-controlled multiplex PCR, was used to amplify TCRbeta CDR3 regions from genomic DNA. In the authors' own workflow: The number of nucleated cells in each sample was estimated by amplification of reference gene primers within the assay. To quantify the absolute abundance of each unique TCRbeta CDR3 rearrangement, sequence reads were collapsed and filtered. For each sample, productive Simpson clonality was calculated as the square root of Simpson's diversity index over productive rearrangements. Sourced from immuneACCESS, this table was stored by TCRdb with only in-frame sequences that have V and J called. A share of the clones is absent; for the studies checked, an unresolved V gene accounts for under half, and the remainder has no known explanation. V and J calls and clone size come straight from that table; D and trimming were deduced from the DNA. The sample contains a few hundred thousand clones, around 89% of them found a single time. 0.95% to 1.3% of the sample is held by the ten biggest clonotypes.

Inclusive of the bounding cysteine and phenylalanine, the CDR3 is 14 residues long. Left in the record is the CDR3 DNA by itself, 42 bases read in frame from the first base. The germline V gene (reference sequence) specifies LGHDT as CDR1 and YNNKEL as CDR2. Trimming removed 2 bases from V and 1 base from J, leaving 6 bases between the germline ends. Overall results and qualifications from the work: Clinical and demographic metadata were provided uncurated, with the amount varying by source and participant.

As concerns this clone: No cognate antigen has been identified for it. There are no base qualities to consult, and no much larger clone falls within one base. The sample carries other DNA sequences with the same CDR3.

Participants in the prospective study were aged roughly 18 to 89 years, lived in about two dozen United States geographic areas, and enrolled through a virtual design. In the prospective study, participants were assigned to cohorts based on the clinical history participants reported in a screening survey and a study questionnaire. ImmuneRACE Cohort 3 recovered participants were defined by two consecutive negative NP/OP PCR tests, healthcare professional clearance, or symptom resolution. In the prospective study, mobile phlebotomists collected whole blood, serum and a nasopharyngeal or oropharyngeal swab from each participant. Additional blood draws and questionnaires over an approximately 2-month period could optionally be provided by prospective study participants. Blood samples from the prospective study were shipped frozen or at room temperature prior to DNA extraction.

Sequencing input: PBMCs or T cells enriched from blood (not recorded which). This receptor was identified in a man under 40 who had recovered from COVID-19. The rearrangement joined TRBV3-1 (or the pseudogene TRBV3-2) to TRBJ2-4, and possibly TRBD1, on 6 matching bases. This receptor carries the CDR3 CASSQRGAKNIQYF. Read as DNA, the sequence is TGTGCCAGCAGCCAAAGGGGGGCCAAAAACATTCAGTACTTC.